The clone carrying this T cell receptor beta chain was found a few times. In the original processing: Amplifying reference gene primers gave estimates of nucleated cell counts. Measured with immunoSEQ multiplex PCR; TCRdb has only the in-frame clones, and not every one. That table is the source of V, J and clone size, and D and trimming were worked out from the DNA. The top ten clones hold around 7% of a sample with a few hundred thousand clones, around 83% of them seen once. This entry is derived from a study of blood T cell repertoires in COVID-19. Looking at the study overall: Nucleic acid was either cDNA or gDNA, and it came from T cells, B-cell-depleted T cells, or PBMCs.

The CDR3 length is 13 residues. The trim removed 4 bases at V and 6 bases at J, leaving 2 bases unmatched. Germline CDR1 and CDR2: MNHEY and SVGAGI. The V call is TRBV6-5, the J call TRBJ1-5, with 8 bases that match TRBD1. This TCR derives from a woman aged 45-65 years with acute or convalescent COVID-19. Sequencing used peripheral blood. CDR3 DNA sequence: TGTGCCAGCAGTTCACAGGGGGGTCAGCCCCAGCATTTT. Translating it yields CASSSQGGQPQHF.